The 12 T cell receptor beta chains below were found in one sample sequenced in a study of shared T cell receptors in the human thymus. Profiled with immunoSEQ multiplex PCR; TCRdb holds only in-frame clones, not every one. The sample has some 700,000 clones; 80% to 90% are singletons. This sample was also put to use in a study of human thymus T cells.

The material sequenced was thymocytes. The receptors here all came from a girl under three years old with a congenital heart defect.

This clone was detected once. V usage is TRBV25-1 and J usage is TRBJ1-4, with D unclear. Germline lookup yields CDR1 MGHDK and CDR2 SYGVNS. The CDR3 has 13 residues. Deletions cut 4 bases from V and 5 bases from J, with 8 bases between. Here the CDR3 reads CASSVGRNEKLFF. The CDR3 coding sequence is TGTGCCAGCAGTGTCGGCAGGAATGAAAAACTGTTTTTT.

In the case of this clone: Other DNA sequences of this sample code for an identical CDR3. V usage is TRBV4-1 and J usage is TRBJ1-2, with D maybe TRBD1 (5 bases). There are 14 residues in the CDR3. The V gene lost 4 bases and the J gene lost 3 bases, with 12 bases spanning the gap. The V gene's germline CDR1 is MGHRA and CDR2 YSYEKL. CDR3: CASSLFRGYYGYTF. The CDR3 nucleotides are TGCGCCAGCAGCCTCTTCCGGGGGTACTATGGCTACACCTTC.

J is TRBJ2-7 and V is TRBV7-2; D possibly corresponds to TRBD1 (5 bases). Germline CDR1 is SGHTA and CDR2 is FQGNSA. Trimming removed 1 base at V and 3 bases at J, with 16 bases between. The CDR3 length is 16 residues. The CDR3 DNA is TGTGCCAGCAGCTTAGAAGTCAACCGGACAAACTACGAGCAGTACTTC. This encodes CASSLEVNRTNYEQYF.

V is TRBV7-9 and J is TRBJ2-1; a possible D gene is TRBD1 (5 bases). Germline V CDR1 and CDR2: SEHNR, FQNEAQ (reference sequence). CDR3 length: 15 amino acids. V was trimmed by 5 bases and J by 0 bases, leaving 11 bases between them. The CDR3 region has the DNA TGTGCCAGCAGCGCCGTGGGGCTCTCCTACAATGAGCAGTTCTTC. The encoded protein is CASSAVGLSYNEQFF. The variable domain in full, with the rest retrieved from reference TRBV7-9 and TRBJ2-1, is DTGVSQNPRHKITKRGQNVTFRCDPISEHNRLYWYRQTLGQGPEFLTYFQNEAQLEKSRLLSDRFSAERPKGSFSTLEIQRTEQGDSAMYLCASSAVGLSYNEQFFGPGTRLTVL.

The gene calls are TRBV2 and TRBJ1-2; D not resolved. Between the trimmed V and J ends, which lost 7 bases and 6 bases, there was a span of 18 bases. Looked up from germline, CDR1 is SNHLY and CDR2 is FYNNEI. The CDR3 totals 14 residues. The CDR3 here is CASTPLFWANGYTF. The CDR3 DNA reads TGTGCCAGCACCCCGTTATTTTGGGCAAATGGCTACACCTTC.

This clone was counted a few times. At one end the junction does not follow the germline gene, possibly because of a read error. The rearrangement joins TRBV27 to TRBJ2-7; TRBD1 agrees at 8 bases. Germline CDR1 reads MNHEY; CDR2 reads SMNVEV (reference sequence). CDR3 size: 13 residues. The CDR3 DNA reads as TGTGCCAGCAGTTTAAATGAACCGGGACAGGTTAACTTC. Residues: CASSLNEPGQVNF.

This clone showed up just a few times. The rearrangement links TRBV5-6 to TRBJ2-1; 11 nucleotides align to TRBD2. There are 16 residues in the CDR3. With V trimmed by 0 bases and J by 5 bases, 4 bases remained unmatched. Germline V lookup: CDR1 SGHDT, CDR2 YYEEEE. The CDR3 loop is CASSLASGGTNNEQFF. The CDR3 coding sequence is TGTGCCAGCAGCTTGGCTAGCGGGGGGACTAACAATGAGCAGTTCTTC.

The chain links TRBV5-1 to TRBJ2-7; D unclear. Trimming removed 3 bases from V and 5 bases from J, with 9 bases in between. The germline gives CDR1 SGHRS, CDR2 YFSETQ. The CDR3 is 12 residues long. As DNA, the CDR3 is TGCGCCAGCAGCTCGAGTCTTAACGAGCAGTACTTC. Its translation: CASSSSLNEQYF.

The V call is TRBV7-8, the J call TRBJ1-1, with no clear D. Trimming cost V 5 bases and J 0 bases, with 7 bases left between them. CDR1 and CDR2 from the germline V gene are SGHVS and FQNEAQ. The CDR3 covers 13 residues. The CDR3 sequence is CASSRRVNTEAFF. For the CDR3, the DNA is TGTGCCAGCAGCCGCCGGGTGAACACTGAAGCTTTCTTT.

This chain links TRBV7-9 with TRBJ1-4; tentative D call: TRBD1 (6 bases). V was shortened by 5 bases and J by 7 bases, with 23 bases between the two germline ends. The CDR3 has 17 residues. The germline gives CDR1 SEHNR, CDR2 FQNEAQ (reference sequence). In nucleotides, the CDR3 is TGTGCCAGCAGCCCGGGTGAGGTACAGGGTTTATTTGAAAAACTGTTTTTT. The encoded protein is CASSPGEVQGLFEKLFF.

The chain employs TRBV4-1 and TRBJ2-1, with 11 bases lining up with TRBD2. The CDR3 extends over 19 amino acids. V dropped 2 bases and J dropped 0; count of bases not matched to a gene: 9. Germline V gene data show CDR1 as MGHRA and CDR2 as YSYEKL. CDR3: CASSQLETSGASSYNEQFF. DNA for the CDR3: TGCGCCAGCAGCCAACTAGAGACTAGCGGGGCGAGCTCCTACAATGAGCAGTTCTTC.

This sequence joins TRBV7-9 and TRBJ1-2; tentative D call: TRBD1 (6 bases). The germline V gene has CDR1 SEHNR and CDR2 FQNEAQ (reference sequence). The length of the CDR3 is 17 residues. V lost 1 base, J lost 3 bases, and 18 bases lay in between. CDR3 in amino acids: CASSLEATGTIDYGYTF. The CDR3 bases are TGTGCCAGCAGCTTAGAGGCCACAGGGACAATAGACTATGGCTACACCTTC. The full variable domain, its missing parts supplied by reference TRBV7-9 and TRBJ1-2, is DTGVSQNPRHKITKRGQNVTFRCDPISEHNRLYWYRQTLGQGPEFLTYFQNEAQLEKSRLLSDRFSAERPKGSFSTLEIQRTEQGDSAMYLCASSLEATGTIDYGYTFGSGTRLTVV.